A few counts support the clone carrying this TCR beta chain. The sample comes from a study of beta chain features in type 1 diabetes. Sequencing targeted expressed TCRB transcripts, as all isolated RNA had been reverse transcribed. Data came from immunoSEQ multiplex PCR; TCRdb stores just in-frame clones and leaves some out. The top ten hold under 5% of the sample, which has a few hundred thousand clones, 27% seen once. The CDR3 contains 17 residues. Germline lookup yields CDR1 LNHDA and CDR2 SQIVND (reference sequence). V lost 3 bases to trimming and J lost 7 bases; unmatched junction nucleotides: 14.

Sequencing was performed on central memory CD4+ T cells from blood. The origin of this receptor is a young man in good health. J is TRBJ2-1 and V is TRBV19; 8 positions agree with TRBD2. The CDR3 here is CASSIGTAGGARNEQFF. The CDR3 region has the DNA TGTGCCAGTAGTATTGGGACCGCGGGGGGCGCTAGAAATGAGCAGTTCTTC.